These 29 T cell receptor beta chains were sequenced from one sample in a study of T cell clones after liver transplantation. Using immunoSEQ multiplex PCR, the repertoire was profiled, and TCRdb retains in-frame clones only, with some absent. The sample shows nearly 55,000 clones, 84% of them seen only once. This specimen consisted of CD4+ T cells from blood, obtained before liver transplant. The receptors here all came from a human donor who received a liver transplant.

The J gene is TRBJ2-7, the V gene TRBV6-5, with a weak D call TRBD2 (6 bases). Germline V CDR1 and CDR2: MNHEY, SVGAGI. The CDR3 contains 13 residues. Trimming took 6 bases from V and 3 from J, leaving 12 bases between them. In DNA, the CDR3 is TGTGCCAGCAGCTCCGGGGGATTCTACGAGCAGTACTTC. This codes for CASSSGGFYEQYF.

The chain couples TRBV10-3 to TRBJ1-3, with 7 nucleotides matching TRBD1. CDR1 is ENHRY and CDR2 is SYGVKD in the germline V gene. Trimming at V came to 0 bases and at J to 5 bases, leaving 4 bases not matched to a gene. The CDR3 is made up of 15 amino acids. In DNA form, the CDR3 reads TGTGCCATCAGTGAGTCGCAAGGGGGCCGAAACACCATATATTTT. It specifies CAISESQGGRNTIYF.

This clone was recorded only once. The chain employs TRBV19 and TRBJ2-7; 10 bases map to TRBD2. After removal of 9 bases from V and 2 bases from J, the junction contained 10 bases not matched to a gene. CDR3 length: 15 residues. Germline assignment: CDR1 LNHDA and CDR2 SQIVND (reference sequence). CDR3 nucleotide sequence: TGTGCCAGCAAACTGGTTAGCGGGGGGCCCTACGAGCAGTACTTC. Protein: CASKLVSGGPYEQYF.

The CDR3 protein is CASSSRQGTANYGYTF. The CDR3 region has the DNA TGTGCCAGCTCATCTCGACAGGGGACGGCTAACTATGGCTACACCTTC. V is TRBV18 and J is TRBJ1-2, with 8 bases matching TRBD1. V gave up 5 bases and J gave up 0 bases; unmatched junction bases: 8. The CDR3 extends over 16 amino acids. Germline loops: CDR1 KGHSH, CDR2 LQKENI.

The chain carries TRBV7-2 and TRBJ2-7, with D possibly TRBD2 on 6 matching bases. V lost 3 bases to trimming and J lost 6 bases, with 12 bases between them. Germline V gives CDR1 SGHTA, CDR2 FQGNSA. The CDR3 contains 13 residues. This CDR3 reads CASSLLGGGEQYF. The CDR3 nucleotides read TGTGCCAGCAGCTTGTTGGGGGGAGGCGAGCAGTACTTC.

The gene calls are TRBV2 and TRBJ2-7; 10 positions agree with TRBD1. This CDR3 comprises 13 residues. Per germline, CDR1 SNHLY and CDR2 FYNNEI. The J segment lost 6 bases and the V segment lost 8 bases, leaving 7 bases of the junction unmatched. The CDR3 nucleotides read TGTGCCAGCGACGGGACAGGGGCCTCCGAGCAGTACTTC. It encodes CASDGTGASEQYF.

CDR3 sequence reads: CATSTRPYNEQFF. The DNA of the CDR3 is TGTGCCACCAGCACGCGCCCCTACAATGAGCAGTTCTTC. The chain has TRBV15 and TRBJ2-1; the D is unclear. This CDR3 contains 13 residues. V gave up 4 bases and J gave up 2 bases, with 6 bases separating them. Germline loops: CDR1 LNHNV, CDR2 YYDKDF (reference sequence).

The chain is built from TRBV5-1 and TRBJ2-7, with 7 bases aligning to TRBD1. CDR1 and CDR2 from the germline V gene are SGHRS and YFSETQ. CDR3 length: 14 amino acids. V shed 3 bases, J shed 3 bases, and the junction held 6 bases outside the gene matches. In DNA form, the CDR3 reads TGCGCCAGCAGCTCTCCGGGACAGAGCTACGAGCAGTACTTC. It encodes CASSSPGQSYEQYF.

The J gene is TRBJ1-2, the V gene TRBV5-1; D perhaps matches TRBD1 (6 bases). This CDR3 spans 14 amino acids. The V gene's germline CDR1 is SGHRS and CDR2 YFSETQ. V was cut by 6 bases and J by 0 bases, with 12 bases left in between. The CDR3 sequence is CASTRDTTNYGYTF. The CDR3, as DNA: TGCGCCAGCACCAGGGACACGACTAACTATGGCTACACCTTC.

The rearrangement links TRBV4-2 to TRBJ1-3; unclear D gene. CDR3 length: 16 residues. CDR1 and CDR2 from the germline V gene are LGHNA and YNFKEQ. Between the trimmed V and J ends, which lost 1 base and 4 bases, there was a span of 14 bases. The CDR3: CASSQGRAAAGNTIYF. CDR3 in DNA: TGTGCCAGCAGCCAAGGAAGGGCGGCAGCGGGAAACACCATATATTTT.

The V call is TRBV2, the J call TRBJ2-1; unclear D gene. Germline CDR1 and CDR2: SNHLY and FYNNEI. V lost 4 bases to trimming and J lost 7 bases, with 17 bases between them. The CDR3 is made up of 15 amino acids. The CDR3 protein is CASSVVKDAPNEQFF. The DNA of the CDR3 is TGTGCCAGCAGTGTGGTTAAGGATGCCCCGAATGAGCAGTTCTTC.

The V call is TRBV28, the J call TRBJ1-1; D possibly corresponds to TRBD1 (5 bases). Trimming removed 7 bases from V and 0 bases from J, with 9 bases in between. CDR1 is MDHEN, CDR2 SYDVKM, per germline. The CDR3 runs 13 residues. CDR3 loop: CASTGTMNTEAFF. In DNA form, the CDR3 reads TGTGCCAGCACTGGGACCATGAACACTGAAGCTTTCTTT.

The rearrangement joins TRBV19 to TRBJ2-2; TRBD1 matches at 8 bases. CDR3 size: 15 residues. The J segment lost 7 bases and the V segment lost 4 bases, leaving 8 bases of the junction unmatched. Looked up from germline, CDR1 is LNHDA and CDR2 is SQIVND (reference sequence). CDR3 region: CASSRGQGRSGELFF. The CDR3 region has the DNA TGTGCCAGTAGTAGAGGACAGGGACGTAGCGGGGAGCTGTTTTTT.

The rearrangement links TRBV19 to TRBJ2-2, with TRBD2 identical over 10 bases. V was pared by 4 bases and J by 9 bases, with 5 bases of the junction left unmatched. Germline lookup yields CDR1 LNHDA and CDR2 SQIVND (reference sequence). This CDR3 spans 14 amino acids. Here the CDR3 DNA reads TGTGCCAGTAGTACCGGGACTAGCGTACGGGAGCTGTTTTTT. Its translation is CASSTGTSVRELFF.

The chain recombines TRBV7-3 with TRBJ2-2, with D possibly being TRBD1 (5 bases). CDR3 size: 16 residues. V was cut by 5 bases and J by 6 bases, with 19 bases left in between. CDR1 and CDR2 from the germline V gene are SGHTA and FQGTGA. The CDR3 DNA reads TGTGCCAGCAGCCCTTTTGTAGGGGCCACCCCCGGGGAGCTGTTTTTT. It yields the protein CASSPFVGATPGELFF.

This clone was found a few times. The chain carries TRBV6-6 and TRBJ1-2; no clear D gene. The CDR3 sequence is 13 residues long. Germline V gives CDR1 MNHNY, CDR2 SVGAGI (reference sequence). V lost 7 bases and J 0 bases, leaving 9 bases between the germline ends. The CDR3 is CASTSEANYGYTF. The DNA for the CDR3 is TGTGCCAGCACCTCAGAAGCTAACTATGGCTACACCTTC.

The V and J genes are TRBV7-2 and TRBJ2-3, with a weak D call TRBD1 (6 bases). CDR3 size: 15 residues. The V gene lost 5 bases and the J gene lost 6 bases, with 18 bases spanning the gap. Germline CDR1 and CDR2: SGHTA and FQGNSA. Here the CDR3 reads CASSPRDMGRDTQYF. The CDR3 nucleotides are TGTGCCAGCAGCCCGAGGGACATGGGAAGGGATACGCAGTATTTT.

The chain has TRBV28 and TRBJ2-2; TRBD2 matches 9 bases. After removal of 6 bases from V and 3 bases from J, the junction contained 5 bases not matched to a gene. This CDR3 is built from 15 residues. CDR1 MDHEN and CDR2 SYDVKM come from the germline V gene. The CDR3 here is CASSVAGADTGELFF. CDR3 DNA sequence: TGTGCCAGCAGCGTAGCGGGAGCGGACACCGGGGAGCTGTTTTTT.

In nucleotides, the CDR3 is TGTGCCAGCAGCTTTAAGGCAGGATTCCAAGAGACCCAGTACTTC. It yields the protein CASSFKAGFQETQYF. The chain carries TRBV5-6 and TRBJ2-5; D remains unclear. The germline V and J ends were trimmed by 2 bases and 1 base, with 12 bases remaining between them. Germline V lookup: CDR1 SGHDT, CDR2 YYEEEE. There are 15 residues in the CDR3.

The gene calls are TRBV5-1 and TRBJ2-5, with 12 bases fitting TRBD2. CDR1 SGHRS and CDR2 YFSETQ come from the germline V gene. J lost 0 bases, V lost 3 bases, and 9 bases had no gene match. The CDR3 has 18 residues. DNA of the CDR3: TGCGCCAGCAGCTCTGGGGCCGGGACTAGCGGGTACCAAGAGACCCAGTACTTC. Translation gives CASSSGAGTSGYQETQYF.

The chain has TRBV19 and TRBJ1-5; D unclear. CDR1 and CDR2 from the germline V gene are LNHDA and SQIVND (reference sequence). CDR3 length: 14 amino acids. V lost 7 bases to trimming and J lost 7 bases, with 17 bases between them. The CDR3 loop reads CASTLGRVAQPQHF. CDR3 nucleotides: TGTGCCAGTACCCTAGGGAGGGTGGCCCAGCCCCAGCATTTT.

This clone was found a few times. The genes are TRBV5-1 and TRBJ1-4; D is unclear. The CDR3 covers 18 residues. Deletions cut 3 bases from V and 0 bases from J, with 18 bases between. The germline V gene has CDR1 SGHRS and CDR2 YFSETQ. The CDR3 loop reads CASSSGILRVTTNEKLFF. The DNA for the CDR3 is TGCGCCAGCAGCTCGGGCATTCTGCGAGTCACAACTAATGAAAAACTGTTTTTT.

The rearrangement uses TRBV9 and TRBJ2-2; no firm D call. CDR1 and CDR2 (germline): SGDLS, YYNGEE. The CDR3 is 14 amino acids. V was trimmed by 0 bases and J by 3 bases, leaving 6 bases between them. CDR3 amino acids: CASSVVPDTGELFF. The DNA of the CDR3 is TGTGCCAGCAGCGTAGTCCCAGACACCGGGGAGCTGTTTTTT. Looking up the rest from reference TRBV9 and TRBJ2-2 gives the full variable domain: DSGVTQTPKHLITATGQRVTLRCSPRSGDLSVYWYQQSLDQGLQFLIQYYNGEERAKGNILERFSAQQFPDLHSELNLSSLELGDSALYFCASSVVPDTGELFFGEGSRLTVL.

The genes are TRBV5-4 and TRBJ1-4; D is uncertain. Per germline, CDR1 SGHNT and CDR2 YYREEE (reference sequence). Trimming pared 3 bases from V and 8 bases from J, leaving 14 bases between. This CDR3 spans 14 amino acids. The CDR3 nucleotides are TGTGCCAGCAGCTCAACGGGGAGGCGGGAAAAACTGTTTTTT. Amino acid sequence: CASSSTGRREKLFF.

V is TRBV5-4 and J is TRBJ1-3, with D possibly matching TRBD1 (6 bases). This CDR3 comprises 14 residues. V was trimmed by 4 bases and J by 2 bases, leaving 10 bases between them. Per the germline V gene, CDR1 is SGHNT and CDR2 is YYREEE (reference sequence). In DNA form, the CDR3 reads TGTGCCAGCAGCCAACAGGGCCCTGGAAACACCATATATTTT. This sequence encodes CASSQQGPGNTIYF.

V usage is TRBV7-6 and J usage is TRBJ2-3; D gene uncertain. Looked up from germline, CDR1 is SGHVS and CDR2 is FNYEAQ. The CDR3 spans 12 residues. Trimming stripped 5 bases from V and 8 bases from J, with 11 bases between. The CDR3 DNA reads as TGTGCCAGCAGCCCTGATTTGGGTACGCAGTATTTT. Protein product: CASSPDLGTQYF.

This clone showed up just a few times. The chain couples TRBV14 to TRBJ1-2, with D perhaps TRBD1 (5 bases). Looked up from germline, CDR1 is SGHDN and CDR2 is FVKESK. The CDR3 is made up of 13 amino acids. Trimming left V 5 bases short and J 4 bases short, with 11 bases between. The CDR3 DNA reads as TGTGCCAGCAGCTGGGACTCGGGCTATGGCTACACCTTC. Translating it yields CASSWDSGYGYTF.

The chain combines TRBV28 with TRBJ2-7; D gene unclear. This CDR3 contains 15 residues. CDR1 and CDR2 (germline): MDHEN, SYDVKM. The germline V and J ends were trimmed by 3 bases and 5 bases, with 17 bases remaining between them. DNA for the CDR3: TGTGCCAGCAGTTTCCGCCGGACGGTTAAGAACGAGCAGTACTTC. Protein: CASSFRRTVKNEQYF.

CDR3 residues: CASSRAVRGRQETQYF. The DNA of the CDR3 is TGTGCCAGCAGCCGGGCGGTGAGAGGTCGGCAAGAGACCCAGTACTTC. V gene TRBV14 combines with J gene TRBJ2-5; D remains ambiguous. V dropped 4 bases and J dropped 2 bases, with 17 bases sitting between them. CDR3 size: 16 residues. The germline V gene has CDR1 SGHDN and CDR2 FVKESK.